Listed below are T cell receptor beta chains from one sample, sequenced in a study of cytomegalovirus exposure and HLA in healthy donors. Repertoires were generated with immunoSEQ multiplex PCR, while TCRdb's copy carries only in-frame clones and drops some. Here the sample spans 130,000 or so clones, 60% to 80% being singletons. The source material was PBMCs. The receptors stem from a middle-aged man in good health and CMV-seronegative. CDR3s include the opening cysteine and the closing phenylalanine or tryptophan. Fields, in order: CDR3 protein, CDR3 DNA, J gene, clone size, D gene, CDR3 length, V gene. D genes are given only for firm matches. Clone size is stated in some rows and not others, as once, few, many or a class when expanded.

CDR3: CASSRGGGTYEQYF; DNA: TGTGCCAGCAGCCGCGGGGGAGGGACCTACGAGCAGTACTTC; J: TRBJ2-7; size: NA; D: TRBD2; length: 14; V: TRBV4-2
CDR3: CATSSLSRLAGRSRGNEQFF; DNA: TGTGCCACCAGCAGTCTATCCCGGCTAGCGGGACGTTCTCGGGGCAATGAGCAGTTCTTC; J: TRBJ2-1; size: NA; D: TRBD2; length: 20; V: TRBV15
CDR3: CASSDGAAGANVLTF; DNA: TGTGCCAGCAGTGACGGAGCAGCCGGGGCCAACGTCCTGACTTTC; J: TRBJ2-6; size: few; D: NA; length: 15; V: TRBV6-4
CDR3: CAWGQGSNQPQHF; DNA: TGTGCCTGGGGACAGGGAAGCAATCAGCCCCAGCATTTT; J: TRBJ1-5; size: NA; D: TRBD1; length: 13; V: TRBV30
CDR3: CASSYEGQGAYEQYF; DNA: TGTGCCAGCAGTTACGAGGGGCAGGGGGCCTACGAGCAGTACTTC; J: TRBJ2-7; size: NA; D: TRBD1; length: 15; V: TRBV6-5
CDR3: CASSHLSGRAGTDTQYF; DNA: TGCGCCAGCAGTCACTTGAGCGGGAGGGCTGGCACAGATACGCAGTATTTT; J: TRBJ2-3; size: few; D: TRBD2; length: 17; V: TRBV10-2
CDR3: CASSPPPAGNYEQYF; DNA: TGCGCCAGCAGCCCCCCGCCGGCAGGCAACTACGAGCAGTACTTC; J: TRBJ2-7; size: once; D: NA; length: 15; V: TRBV5-1
CDR3: CASSLNAGGPYEQYF; DNA: TGTGCCAGCAGCTTAAATGCGGGAGGTCCCTACGAGCAGTACTTC; J: TRBJ2-7; size: once; D: TRBD2; length: 15; V: TRBV7-6
CDR3: CASSLQTGTEQYF; DNA: TGTGCCAGCAGTTTACAAACAGGGACCGAGCAGTACTTC; J: TRBJ2-7; size: NA; D: NA; length: 13; V: TRBV27
CDR3: CASSFPGTSGYNEQFF; DNA: TGTGCCAGCAGCTTCCCCGGGACTAGCGGCTACAATGAGCAGTTCTTC; J: TRBJ2-1; size: NA; D: TRBD2; length: 16; V: TRBV5-4
CDR3: CASRRWDRGRPQYF; DNA: TGTGCCAGCAGGCGCTGGGACAGGGGGCGCCCCCAGTACTTC; J: TRBJ2-5; size: NA; D: TRBD1; length: 14; V: TRBV7-9
CDR3: CASSVGVGEYGYTF; DNA: TGTGCCAGCAGCGTAGGGGTAGGGGAATATGGCTACACCTTC; J: TRBJ1-2; size: NA; D: NA; length: 14; V: TRBV9